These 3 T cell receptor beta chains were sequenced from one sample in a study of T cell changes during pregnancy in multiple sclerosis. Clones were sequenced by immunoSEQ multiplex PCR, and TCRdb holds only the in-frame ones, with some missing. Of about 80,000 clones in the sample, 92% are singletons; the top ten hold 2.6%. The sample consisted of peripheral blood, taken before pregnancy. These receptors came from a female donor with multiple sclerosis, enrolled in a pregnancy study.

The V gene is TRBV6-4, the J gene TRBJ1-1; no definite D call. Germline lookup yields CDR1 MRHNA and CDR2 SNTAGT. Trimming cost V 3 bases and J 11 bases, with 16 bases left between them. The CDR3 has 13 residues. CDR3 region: CASSDVPGSVAFF. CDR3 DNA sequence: TGTGCCAGCAGTGATGTACCGGGTTCGGTGGCTTTCTTT.

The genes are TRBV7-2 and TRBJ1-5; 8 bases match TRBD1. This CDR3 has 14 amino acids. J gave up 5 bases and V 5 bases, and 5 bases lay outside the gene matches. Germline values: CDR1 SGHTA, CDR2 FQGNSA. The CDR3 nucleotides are TGTGCCAGCAGCCAACAGGGGGGCGATCAGCCCCAGCATTTT. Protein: CASSQQGGDQPQHF. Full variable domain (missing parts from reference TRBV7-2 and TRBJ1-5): GAGVSQSPSNKVTEKGKDVELRCDPISGHTALYWYRQSLGQGLEFLIYFQGNSAPDKSGLPSDRFSAERTGGSVSTLTIQRTQQEDSAVYLCASSQQGGDQPQHFGDGTRLSIL.

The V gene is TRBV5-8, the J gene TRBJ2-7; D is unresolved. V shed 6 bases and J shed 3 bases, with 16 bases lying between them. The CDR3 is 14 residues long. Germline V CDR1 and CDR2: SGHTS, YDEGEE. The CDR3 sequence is CASIPRGRIYEQYF. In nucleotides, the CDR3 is TGTGCCAGCATCCCGCGCGGTAGGATCTACGAGCAGTACTTC.